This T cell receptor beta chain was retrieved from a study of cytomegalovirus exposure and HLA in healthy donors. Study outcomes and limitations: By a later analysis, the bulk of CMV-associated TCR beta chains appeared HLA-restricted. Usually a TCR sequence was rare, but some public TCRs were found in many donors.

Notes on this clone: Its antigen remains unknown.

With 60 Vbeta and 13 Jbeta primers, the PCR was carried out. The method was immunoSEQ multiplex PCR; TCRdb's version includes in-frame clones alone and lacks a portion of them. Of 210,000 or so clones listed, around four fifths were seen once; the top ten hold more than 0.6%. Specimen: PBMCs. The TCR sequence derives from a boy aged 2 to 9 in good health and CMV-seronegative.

The CDR3 region has the DNA TGTGCCAGCAGCTTGGGGGCTAGCACTGAGCAGTTCTTC. Amino acid sequence: CASSLGASTEQFF. V usage is TRBV5-6 and J usage is TRBJ2-1, with D maybe TRBD2 (5 bases). V shed 0 bases and J shed 9 bases, with 10 bases lying between them. This CDR3 is built from 13 residues. From germline, CDR1 is SGHDT and CDR2 YYEEEE. Together with reference TRBV5-6 and TRBJ2-1, the CDR3 gives the full variable domain: DAGVTQSPTHLIKTRGQQVTLRCSPKSGHDTVSWYQQALGQGPQFIFQYYEEEERQRGNFPDRFSGHQFPNYSSELNVNALLLGDSALYLCASSLGASTEQFFGPGTRLTVL.